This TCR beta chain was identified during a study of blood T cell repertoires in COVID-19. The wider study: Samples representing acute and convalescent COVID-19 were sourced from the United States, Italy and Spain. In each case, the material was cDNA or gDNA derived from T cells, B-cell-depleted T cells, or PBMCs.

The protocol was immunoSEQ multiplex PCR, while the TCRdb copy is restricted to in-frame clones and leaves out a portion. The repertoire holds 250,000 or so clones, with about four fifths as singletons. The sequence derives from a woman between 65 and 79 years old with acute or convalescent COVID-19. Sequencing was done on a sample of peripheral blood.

The CDR3 here is CASSIRDMGTGELFF. CDR3 coding DNA: TGCGCCAGCAGCATCCGGGACATGGGCACCGGGGAGCTGTTTTTT. The V call is TRBV5-1, the J call TRBJ2-2; D is possibly TRBD1 (6 bases). V lost 4 bases and J 4 bases, leaving 14 bases between the germline ends. The CDR3 has 15 residues. CDR1 SGHRS and CDR2 YFSETQ come from the germline V gene.